The next 17 T cell receptor beta chains were all read from a single sample in a study of cytomegalovirus exposure and HLA in healthy donors. Sequenced by immunoSEQ multiplex PCR; TCRdb stores in-frame clones only, minus some. This table has about 400,000 clones, roughly 85% appearing once. Sequenced: PBMCs. These receptor sequences come from a woman under 30 in good health and CMV-seronegative.

This chain connects TRBV6-1 to TRBJ2-7; perhaps TRBD1 as D (6 bases). The CDR3 runs 15 residues. V dropped 1 base and J dropped 4 bases, with 14 bases sitting between them. Looked up from germline, CDR1 is MNHNS and CDR2 is SASEGT. CDR3 DNA sequence: TGTGCCAGCAGTGAAGTGTTGGGACAAAGTTACGAGCAGTACTTC. Translating gives CASSEVLGQSYEQYF.

The chain has TRBV5-1 and TRBJ2-6; no clear D. Germline CDR1 is SGHRS and CDR2 is YFSETQ. This CDR3 is 14 amino acids long. With 3 bases removed from V and 0 bases from J, the gap between germline ends came to 4 bases. CDR3 region: CASSSGSGANVLTF. The CDR3 region has the DNA TGCGCCAGCAGCTCGGGCTCTGGGGCCAACGTCCTGACTTTC.

In this sample, this clone turned up once. The chain is built from TRBV27 and TRBJ2-5, with D hard to call. Trimming removed 5 bases at V and 2 bases at J, with 18 bases between. The CDR3 sequence is 16 residues long. Looked up from germline, CDR1 is MNHEY and CDR2 is SMNVEV (reference sequence). CDR3 amino acids: CASSPITPRVQETQYF. DNA for the CDR3: TGTGCCAGCAGTCCCATAACCCCCCGGGTTCAAGAGACCCAGTACTTC.

The CDR3 here is CASSSTETDTQYF. The CDR3 DNA reads TGTGCCAGCAGTTCGACAGAAACAGATACGCAGTATTTT. This rearrangement joins TRBV27 to TRBJ2-3; tentative D call: TRBD1 (5 bases). The germline V gene has CDR1 MNHEY and CDR2 SMNVEV (reference sequence). The V and J ends lost 4 bases and 3 bases respectively, with 8 bases between them. The CDR3 is made up of 13 amino acids.

This chain links TRBV28 with TRBJ2-1; 12 nucleotides agree with TRBD2. This CDR3 has 18 amino acids. Unmatched junction bases numbered 7, after V lost 3 bases and J lost 1 base. Germline CDR1 and CDR2: MDHEN and SYDVKM. In DNA form, the CDR3 reads TGTGCCAGCAGTTTTTACCTAGCGGGAGGGCGTTCCTACAATGAGCAGTTCTTC. It codes for CASSFYLAGGRSYNEQFF.

V gene TRBV25-1 combines with J gene TRBJ2-3; 10 nucleotides align to TRBD2. V trimming: 6 bases; J trimming: 3 bases; junction bases outside the gene matches: 6. The CDR3 has 15 residues. Germline CDR1 is MGHDK and CDR2 is SYGVNS. CDR3 sequence reads: CASSLAGAGTDTQYF. The CDR3 DNA sequence: TGTGCCAGCAGCCTAGCGGGGGCTGGGACAGATACGCAGTATTTT.

The CDR3 nucleotides read TGTGCCAGCAGAAGAGACAGTTCCTACAATGAGCAGTTCTTC. It translates to CASRRDSSYNEQFF. The rearrangement joins TRBV6-1 to TRBJ2-1; maybe TRBD1 (5 bases). This CDR3 contains 14 residues. CDR1 and CDR2 from the germline V gene are MNHNS and SASEGT. V lost 6 bases and J lost 1, with 10 bases in between.

A few counts support this clone. The genes are TRBV2 and TRBJ2-7; 9 nucleotides align to TRBD1. CDR1 SNHLY and CDR2 FYNNEI come from the germline V gene. The junction had 9 bases not matched to a gene; V was cut back by 6 bases and J by 3 bases. The length of the CDR3 is 15 residues. The CDR3 spells CASSPNRGQGYEQYF. The CDR3 DNA reads TGTGCCAGCAGCCCGAACAGGGGGCAAGGCTACGAGCAGTACTTC.

V and J are TRBV6-6 and TRBJ2-1; a possible D gene is TRBD2 (5 bases). V dropped 6 bases and J dropped 1 base, with 10 bases sitting between them. CDR3 length: 14 residues. Germline V lookup: CDR1 MNHNY, CDR2 SVGAGI (reference sequence). The CDR3, as DNA: TGTGCCAGCAGACACACTAGTTCCTACAATGAGCAGTTCTTC. Translated, it gives CASRHTSSYNEQFF.

V is TRBV7-8 and J is TRBJ2-1; 13 bases are shared with TRBD2. The CDR3 covers 16 residues. Germline-derived CDR1 and CDR2 are SGHVS and FQNEAQ. J gave up 7 bases and V 4 bases, and 7 bases lay outside the gene matches. CDR3 nucleotide sequence: TGTGCCAGCAGCTCGACTAGCGGGGGGCGGCGTAATGAGCAGTTCTTC. Protein sequence: CASSSTSGGRRNEQFF.

The chain links TRBV6-5 to TRBJ2-1, with 9 bases fitting TRBD2. CDR3 length: 15 residues. The germline V gene encodes CDR1 MNHEY and CDR2 SVGAGI. V was clipped by 6 bases and J by 10 bases; unmatched bases: 13. CDR3 sequence reads: CASRNGVAGVREQFF. CDR3 coding DNA: TGTGCCAGCAGAAACGGGGTAGCGGGAGTACGGGAGCAGTTCTTC.

This clone was recorded a few times. The chain joins TRBV6-5 to TRBJ1-1; D not resolved. The V gene lost 2 bases and the J gene lost 3 bases, with 7 bases spanning the gap. Per germline, CDR1 MNHEY and CDR2 SVGAGI. CDR3 length equals 13 residues. The CDR3: CASSYNGDTEAFF. CDR3 in DNA: TGTGCCAGCAGTTACAACGGGGACACTGAAGCTTTCTTT.

The chain uses TRBV11-1 and TRBJ2-4, with a tentative D call TRBD1 (5 bases). Germline V gene data show CDR1 as SGHAT and CDR2 as FQDESV (reference sequence). V lost 6 bases to trimming and J lost 0 bases, with 9 bases between them. CDR3 length: 14 residues. The CDR3 loop is CASSPTGAKNIQYF. For the CDR3, the DNA is TGTGCCAGCAGTCCAACAGGAGCCAAAAACATTCAGTACTTC.

V gene TRBV7-9 combines with J gene TRBJ1-2; 7 nucleotides align to TRBD1. Germline V gives CDR1 SEHNR, CDR2 FQNEAQ (reference sequence). The CDR3 is 15 amino acids. Trimming removed 4 bases from V and 2 bases from J; junction bases left unmatched: 7. The DNA of the CDR3 is TGTGCCAGCAGCTCCGGGGGACAGCCAAACTATGGCTACACCTTC. Translation gives CASSSGGQPNYGYTF.

This rearrangement joins TRBV29-1 to TRBJ1-1; the match to TRBD1 covers 7 bases. Unmatched junction bases numbered 10, after V lost 6 bases and J lost 3 bases. This CDR3 has 14 amino acids. Germline CDR1 is SQVTM and CDR2 is ANQGSEA. CDR3 in DNA: TGCAGCGTCTACCTCACAGGGGTGGACACTGAAGCTTTCTTT. Protein: CSVYLTGVDTEAFF. The full variable domain, in which reference TRBV29-1 and TRBJ1-1 provide the parts outside the CDR3, is SAVISQKPSRDICQRGTSLTIQCQVDSQVTMMFWYRQQPGQSLTLIATANQGSEATYESGFVIDKFPISRPNLTFSTLTVSNMSPEDSSIYLCSVYLTGVDTEAFFGQGTRLTVV.

The chain combines TRBV5-1 with TRBJ2-1, with a weak D call TRBD2 (6 bases). The germline V gene encodes CDR1 SGHRS and CDR2 YFSETQ. The CDR3 extends over 15 amino acids. Trimming took 8 bases from V and 0 from J, leaving 15 bases between them. CDR3 loop: CARIAEANSYNEQFF. As DNA, the CDR3 is TGCGCCAGGATAGCGGAGGCTAACTCCTACAATGAGCAGTTCTTC.

This chain joins TRBV19 and TRBJ2-7; 10 bases fit TRBD2. The CDR3 spans 15 residues. CDR1 LNHDA and CDR2 SQIVND come from the germline V gene (reference sequence). The V and J ends lost 3 bases and 4 bases, in that order; junction bases with no gene match: 6. CDR3 residues: CASSIQSSGRYEQYF. In nucleotides, the CDR3 is TGTGCCAGTAGTATCCAATCTAGCGGGAGATACGAGCAGTACTTC.